This T cell receptor beta chain was recorded in a study of blood T cell repertoires in COVID-19. Germline assignment: CDR1 SGHVS and CDR2 FQNEAQ. V shed 5 bases and J shed 4 bases, with 11 bases lying between them. The CDR3 is made up of 13 amino acids. Study processing details: Amplification with reference gene primers provided the estimates of nucleated cell counts. TCRdb's table, derived via immunoSEQ multiplex PCR, lists solely in-frame clones and lacks some. That table furnishes V, J and clone size, whereas the DNA furnished D and trimming. The data show some 270,000 clones, about 85% seen once. The sample was PBMCs or T cells enriched from blood (not recorded which). The receptor was derived from a woman aged 50 to 60 who had been exposed to COVID-19. This sequence joins TRBV7-8 and TRBJ2-5; D ambiguous. CDR3 in amino acids: CASSRGSGETQYF. Written as DNA, the CDR3 is TGTGCCAGCAGCCGTGGATCAGGAGAGACCCAGTACTTC.